This T cell receptor beta chain derives from a study of blood T cell repertoires in COVID-19. Germline lookup yields CDR1 DFQATT and CDR2 SNEGSKA (reference sequence). V shed 3 bases and J shed 9 bases, with 18 bases lying between them. CDR3 size: 13 residues. Produced via immunoSEQ multiplex PCR; TCRdb's table is partial and in-frame only. This repertoire shows around 160,000 clones, roughly 88% found once; its top ten account for over 10%. The material sequenced was PBMCs or T cells enriched from blood (not recorded which). This sequence joins TRBV20-1 and TRBJ2-7; tentative D call: TRBD2 (6 bases). This TCR came from an older woman who had recovered from COVID-19. CDR3 region: CSASLGLGNLQYF. Written as DNA, the CDR3 is TGCAGTGCTAGTCTGGGACTGGGGAATCTGCAGTACTTC.